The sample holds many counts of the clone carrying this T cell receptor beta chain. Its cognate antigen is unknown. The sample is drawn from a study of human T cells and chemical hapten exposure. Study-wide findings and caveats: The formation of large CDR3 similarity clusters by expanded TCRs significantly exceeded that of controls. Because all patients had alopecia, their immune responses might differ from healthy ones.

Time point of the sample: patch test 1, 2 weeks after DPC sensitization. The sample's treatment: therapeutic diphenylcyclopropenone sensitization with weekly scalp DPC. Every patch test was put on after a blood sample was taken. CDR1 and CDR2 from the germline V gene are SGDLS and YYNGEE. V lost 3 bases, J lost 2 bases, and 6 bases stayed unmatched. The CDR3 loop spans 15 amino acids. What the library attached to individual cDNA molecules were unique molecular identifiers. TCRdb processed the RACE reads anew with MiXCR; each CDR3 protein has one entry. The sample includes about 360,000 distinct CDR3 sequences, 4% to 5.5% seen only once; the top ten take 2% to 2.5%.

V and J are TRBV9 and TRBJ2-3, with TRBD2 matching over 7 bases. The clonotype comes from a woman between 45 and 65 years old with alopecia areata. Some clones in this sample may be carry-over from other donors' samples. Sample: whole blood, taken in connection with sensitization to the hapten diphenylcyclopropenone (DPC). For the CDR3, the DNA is TGTGCCAGCAGCGCAGCGGGGAGTACCACAGATACGCAGTATTTT. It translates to CASSAAGSTTDTQYF.